This T cell receptor beta chain was captured in a study of blood T cell repertoires in COVID-19. At the level of the study: T cells, B-cell-depleted T cells, or PBMCs supplied cDNA or gDNA.

Germline CDR1 reads MNHEY; CDR2 reads SMNVEV (reference sequence). V was clipped by 9 bases and J by 0 bases, with 30 bases between them. This CDR3 has 19 amino acids. This clone was seen once. Here immunoSEQ multiplex PCR was the method, and the copy in TCRdb shows in-frame clones only, minus some. This table holds about 440,000 clones, 90% found once. The study counted Cohort 3 donors as recovered given two negative PCRs, clearance, or symptom resolution. The clonotype comes from a young man who had recovered from COVID-19. Sequenced input: PBMCs or T cells enriched from blood (not recorded which). The V gene is TRBV27, the J gene TRBJ2-7, with D perhaps matching TRBD1 (5 bases). In DNA form, the CDR3 reads TGTGCCAGTACCAGGGTGATTGTCGAGGCAGCCGTTAGCTCCTACGAGCAGTACTTC. Translation gives CASTRVIVEAAVSSYEQYF.